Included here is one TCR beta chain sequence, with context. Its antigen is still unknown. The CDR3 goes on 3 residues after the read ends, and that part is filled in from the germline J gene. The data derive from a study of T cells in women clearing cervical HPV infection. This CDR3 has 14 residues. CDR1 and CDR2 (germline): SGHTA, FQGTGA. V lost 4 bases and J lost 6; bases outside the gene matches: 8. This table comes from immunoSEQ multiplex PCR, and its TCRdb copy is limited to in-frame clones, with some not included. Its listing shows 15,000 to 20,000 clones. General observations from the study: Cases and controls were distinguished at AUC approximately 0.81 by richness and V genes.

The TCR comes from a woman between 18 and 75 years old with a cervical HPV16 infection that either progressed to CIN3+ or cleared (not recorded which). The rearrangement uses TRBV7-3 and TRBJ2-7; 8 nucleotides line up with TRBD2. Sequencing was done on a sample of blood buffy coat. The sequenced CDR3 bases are TGTGCCAGCAGCTCTACCGGGACTAGTGGCGAG. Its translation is CASSSTGTSGE. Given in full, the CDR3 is CASSSTGTSGEQYF.